This TCR beta chain was documented in a study of early T cells in non-severe SARS-CoV-2 infection. This clonotype showed up many times. The ends were cut back, 2 bases at V and 4 bases at J, with 6 bases in the middle. Germline CDR1 and CDR2: GTSNPN and SVGIG (reference sequence). This CDR3 has 12 residues. MiXCR was run by TCRdb on the 5' RACE reads, yielding one entry per CDR3 protein. In the table there are around 19,000 distinct CDR3 sequences, more than 5% of which are singletons. This sequence originates from an adult who was a healthcare worker with PCR-confirmed SARS-CoV-2 infection or an uninfected control (not recorded which). The genes are TRBV30 and TRBJ1-5; no definite D call. Sequenced material: whole blood. CDR3 bases: TGTGCCTGGAGTTCCCCTAATCAGCCCCAGCATTTT. Encoded protein: CAWSSPNQPQHF.